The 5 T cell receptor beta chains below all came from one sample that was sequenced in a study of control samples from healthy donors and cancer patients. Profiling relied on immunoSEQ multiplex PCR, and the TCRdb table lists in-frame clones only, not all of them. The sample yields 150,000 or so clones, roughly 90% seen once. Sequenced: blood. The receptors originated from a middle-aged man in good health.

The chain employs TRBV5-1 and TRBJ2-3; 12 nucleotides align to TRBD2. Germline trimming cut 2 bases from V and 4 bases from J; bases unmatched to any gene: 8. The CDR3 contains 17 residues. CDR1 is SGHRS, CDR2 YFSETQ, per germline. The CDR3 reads CASSFPSGGASPDTQYF. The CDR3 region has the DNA TGCGCCAGCAGCTTTCCTAGCGGGGGGGCCTCGCCAGATACGCAGTATTTT.

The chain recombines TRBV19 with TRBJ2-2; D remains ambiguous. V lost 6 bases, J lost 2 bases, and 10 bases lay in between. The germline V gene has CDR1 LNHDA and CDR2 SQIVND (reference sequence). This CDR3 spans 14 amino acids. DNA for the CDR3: TGTGCCAGTAGATTATACAGAAACACCGGGGAGCTGTTTTTT. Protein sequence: CASRLYRNTGELFF.

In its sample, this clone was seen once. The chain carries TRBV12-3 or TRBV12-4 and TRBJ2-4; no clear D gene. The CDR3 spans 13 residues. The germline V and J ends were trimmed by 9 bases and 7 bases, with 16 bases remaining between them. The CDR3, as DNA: TGTGCCAGTTCAGGCCCCGGCGGCAACATTCAGTACTTC. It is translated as CASSGPGGNIQYF.

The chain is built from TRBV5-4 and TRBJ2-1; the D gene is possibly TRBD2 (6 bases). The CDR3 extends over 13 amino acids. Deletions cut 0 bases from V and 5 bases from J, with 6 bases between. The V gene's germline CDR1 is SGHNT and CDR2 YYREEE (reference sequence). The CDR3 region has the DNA TGTGCCAGCAGCTTGGGGGGGGACAATGAGCAGTTCTTC. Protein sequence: CASSLGGDNEQFF. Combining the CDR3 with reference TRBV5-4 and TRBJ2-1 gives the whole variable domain ETGVTQSPTHLIKTRGQQVTLRCSSQSGHNTVSWYQQALGQGPQFIFQYYREEENGRGNFPPRFSGLQFPNYSSELNVNALELDDSALYLCASSLGGDNEQFFGPGTRLTVL.

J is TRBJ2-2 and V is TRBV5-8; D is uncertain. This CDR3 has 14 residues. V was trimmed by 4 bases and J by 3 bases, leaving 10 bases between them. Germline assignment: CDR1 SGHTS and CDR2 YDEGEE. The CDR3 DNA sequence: TGTGCCAGCAGCCCCTTCACCTACACCGGGGAGCTGTTTTTT. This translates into CASSPFTYTGELFF. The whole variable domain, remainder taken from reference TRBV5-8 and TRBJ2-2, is EAGVTQSPTHLIKTRGQQATLRCSPISGHTSVYWYQQALGLGLQFLLWYDEGEERNRGNFPPRFSGRQFPNYSSELNVNALELEDSALYLCASSPFTYTGELFFGEGSRLTVL.